This T cell receptor (beta chain) originates from a study of T cells in Graves' hyperthyroidism and ophthalmopathy. About the research overall: Any treatment followed the collection of peripheral blood at initial diagnosis.

Researchers amplified the TCR beta CDR3 regions from RNA transcripts. During a first-round RT-PCR of the TCR CDR3, the HTBI primer set was used. One entry per CDR3 protein, called by TCRdb with MiXCR from the multiplex PCR reads. The sample holds about 600,000 distinct CDR3 sequences, roughly 15% seen once. This clonotype was seen many times. Clinical symptoms, serum thyroxine, TRAb, thyroid ultrasound and orbital computed tomography established diagnosis. The germline CDR1 and CDR2 sequences are SGHRS and YFSETQ. This CDR3 is built from 15 residues. V dropped 1 base and J dropped 3 bases, with 13 bases sitting between them.

What was sequenced was blood. This sequence was found in a woman aged 40-49 years with Graves' ophthalmopathy. The chain recombines TRBV5-1 with TRBJ1-1, with a possible D match to TRBD1 (6 bases). Here the CDR3 reads CASSLTGSGDTEAFF. The DNA of the CDR3 is TGCGCCAGCAGCTTGACAGGGTCGGGGGACACTGAAGCTTTCTTT.